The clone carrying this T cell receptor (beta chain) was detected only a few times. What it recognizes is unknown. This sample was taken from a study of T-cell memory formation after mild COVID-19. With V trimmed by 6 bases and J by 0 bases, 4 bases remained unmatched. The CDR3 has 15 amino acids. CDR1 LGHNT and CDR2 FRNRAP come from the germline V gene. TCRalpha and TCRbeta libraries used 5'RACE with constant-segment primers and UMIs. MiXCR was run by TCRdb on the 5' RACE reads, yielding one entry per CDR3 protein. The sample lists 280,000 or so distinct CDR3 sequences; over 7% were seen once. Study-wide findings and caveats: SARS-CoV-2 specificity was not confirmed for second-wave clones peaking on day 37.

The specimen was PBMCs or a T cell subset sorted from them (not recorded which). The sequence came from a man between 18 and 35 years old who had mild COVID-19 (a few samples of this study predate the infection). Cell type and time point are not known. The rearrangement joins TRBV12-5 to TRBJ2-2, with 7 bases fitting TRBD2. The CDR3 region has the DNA TGTGCTAGTGGCAATGGGGGGGCGAACACCGGGGAGCTGTTTTTT. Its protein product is CASGNGGANTGELFF.